The 25 T cell receptor beta chains below were found in one sample sequenced in a study of cytomegalovirus exposure and HLA in healthy donors. Only in-frame clones appear in the TCRdb table, and some are missing; sequencing was by immunoSEQ multiplex PCR. The top ten hold 0.6% to 0.8% of the sample, which has approximately 150,000 clones, 80% to 95% seen once. Material: PBMCs. Receptors originate from a man between 18 and 35 years old in good health and CMV-seronegative.

The chain uses TRBV19 and TRBJ1-1; D is possibly TRBD1 (6 bases). The V end was cut by 5 bases, the J end by 1 base, with 11 bases between. CDR3 length: 14 residues. Germline loops: CDR1 LNHDA, CDR2 SQIVND (reference sequence). The CDR3 sequence is CASSHREGNTEAFF. CDR3 nucleotides: TGTGCCAGTAGTCACAGGGAGGGGAACACTGAAGCTTTCTTT.

The chain carries TRBV30 and TRBJ2-2, with 8 bases lining up with TRBD2. V shed 4 bases and J 1 base; nucleotides not matched to a gene: 5. The CDR3 covers 15 residues. Per germline, CDR1 GTSNPN and CDR2 SVGIG (reference sequence). CDR3 protein: CAWKSSGGNTGELFF. The DNA for the CDR3 is TGTGCCTGGAAATCCAGCGGGGGGAACACCGGGGAGCTGTTTTTT. The full variable domain, in which reference TRBV30 and TRBJ2-2 provide the parts outside the CDR3, is SQTIHQWPATLVQPVGSPLSLECTVEGTSNPNLYWYRQAAGRGLQLLFYSVGIGQISSEVPQNLSASRPQDRQFILSSKKLLLSDSGFYLCAWKSSGGNTGELFFGEGSRLTVL.

The gene calls are TRBV5-6 and TRBJ2-3, with D unresolved. V shed 5 bases and J shed 0 bases, with 13 bases lying between them. The germline V gene encodes CDR1 SGHDT and CDR2 YYEEEE. CDR3 length: 15 amino acids. DNA of the CDR3: TGTGCCAGCAGTTCATATGGCGGAAGCACAGATACGCAGTATTTT. Translation: CASSSYGGSTDTQYF.

This clone was seen just once. This chain links TRBV7-6 with TRBJ1-5, with D unclear. The V end lost 4 bases, the J end lost 0 bases, and 13 bases lay between the germline ends. From germline, CDR1 is SGHVS and CDR2 FNYEAQ. The CDR3 has 16 residues. The DNA of the CDR3 is TGTGCCAGCAGCTCAAGGAACAGTGATAGCAATCAGCCCCAGCATTTT. This translates into CASSSRNSDSNQPQHF.

This chain connects TRBV6-5 to TRBJ2-2; no clear D. CDR3 length: 13 residues. Germline CDR1 reads MNHEY; CDR2 reads SVGAGI. Trimming cost V 6 bases and J 3 bases, with 8 bases left between them. Written as DNA, the CDR3 is TGTGCCAGCAGCCCGTCCGACACCGGGGAGCTGTTTTTT. Its translation: CASSPSDTGELFF.

The rearrangement joins TRBV7-8 to TRBJ1-2, with TRBD1 identical over 9 bases. CDR1 is SGHVS and CDR2 is FQNEAQ in the germline V gene. V was pared by 5 bases and J by 4 bases, with 8 bases of the junction left unmatched. The CDR3 consists of 15 residues. The CDR3 nucleotides are TGTGCCAGCAGCCCGCCGGGACAGGGCTTCTATGGCTACACCTTC. Translation: CASSPPGQGFYGYTF.

This chain uses TRBV6-6 with TRBJ1-1; possibly TRBD1 for D (6 bases). Germline V gene lookup returns CDR1 MNHNY and CDR2 SVGAGI (reference sequence). The CDR3 has 14 residues. With 6 bases removed from V and 7 bases from J, the gap between germline ends came to 18 bases. CDR3 region: CASSQEGGLGEAFF. CDR3 coding DNA: TGTGCCAGCAGCCAGGAGGGGGGGCTGGGTGAAGCTTTCTTT.

The J gene is TRBJ2-3, the V gene TRBV7-9; TRBD2 matches at 12 bases. This CDR3 comprises 15 residues. Germline V gene lookup returns CDR1 SEHNR and CDR2 FQNEAQ (reference sequence). V was pared by 6 bases and J by 4 bases, with 5 bases of the junction left unmatched. As DNA, the CDR3 is TGTGCCAGCAGTCTACTAGCGGGAGGTGCAGATACGCAGTATTTT. Its translation: CASSLLAGGADTQYF.

The V and J genes are TRBV7-9 and TRBJ1-1, with D perhaps matching TRBD1 (5 bases). Germline CDR1 SEHNR, CDR2 FQNEAQ (reference sequence). The CDR3 runs to 13 residues. Trimming pared 5 bases from V and 4 bases from J, leaving 11 bases between. This CDR3 is CASSDVGGTEAFF. The CDR3 DNA reads as TGTGCCAGCAGCGATGTCGGGGGCACTGAAGCTTTCTTT.

V usage is TRBV28 and J usage is TRBJ1-2, with TRBD1 matching over 10 bases. The V segment lost 2 bases and the J segment 2 bases; nucleotides outside the gene matches: 2. CDR1 is MDHEN and CDR2 is SYDVKM in the germline V gene. The CDR3 is 15 amino acids. In DNA form, the CDR3 reads TGTGCCAGCAGTTTAGTGGGACAGGGGAACTATGGCTACACCTTC. Protein product: CASSLVGQGNYGYTF.

The genes are TRBV10-3 and TRBJ1-4; D gene ambiguous. CDR1 and CDR2 from the germline V gene are ENHRY and SYGVKD. Trimming stripped 0 bases from V and 8 bases from J, with 7 bases between. This CDR3 is 13 amino acids long. The CDR3 DNA reads as TGTGCCATCAGTGAGTCGGAGATAGAAAAACTGTTTTTT. As protein: CAISESEIEKLFF.

The rearrangement uses TRBV28 and TRBJ1-1, with a tentative D call TRBD1 (6 bases). The germline V and J ends were trimmed by 3 bases and 2 bases, with 10 bases remaining between them. CDR1 is MDHEN and CDR2 is SYDVKM in the germline V gene. The CDR3 runs to 14 residues. CDR3 nucleotides: TGTGCCAGCAGTTTGCCACAGGGAAACACTGAAGCTTTCTTT. Translated, it gives CASSLPQGNTEAFF. Filled out from reference TRBV28 and TRBJ1-1, the complete variable domain reads DVKVTQSSRYLVKRTGEKVFLECVQDMDHENMFWYRQDPGLGLRLIYFSYDVKMKEKGDIPEGYSVSREKKERFSLILESASTNQTSMYLCASSLPQGNTEAFFGQGTRLTVV.

The chain combines TRBV7-3 with TRBJ1-1, with a weak D call TRBD1 (6 bases). Trimming took 0 bases from V and 1 from J, leaving 15 bases between them. The germline gives CDR1 SGHTA, CDR2 FQGTGA. The CDR3 consists of 17 residues. CDR3 residues: CASSLTLIGQTNTEAFF. DNA of the CDR3: TGTGCCAGCAGCTTAACGTTAATTGGACAGACGAACACTGAAGCTTTCTTT.

This clone was picked up one time. The chain is built from TRBV11-2 and TRBJ1-5, with 9 positions matching TRBD1. The CDR3 contains 15 residues. The V gene end was trimmed by 1 base and the J gene end by 3 bases; junction bases not matched to a gene: 1. Germline assignment: CDR1 SGHAT and CDR2 FQNNGV. The CDR3 nucleotides read TGTGCCAGCAGCTTAGGGGACAGGGTCAATCAGCCCCAGCATTTT. Translated, it gives CASSLGDRVNQPQHF.

The J gene is TRBJ1-2, the V gene TRBV29-1; the D is unclear. V gave up 4 bases and J gave up 4 bases, with 19 bases separating them. The CDR3 length is 15 residues. CDR1 is SQVTM, CDR2 ANQGSEA, per germline. The CDR3 protein is CSVVSGDWTRYGYTF. DNA for the CDR3: TGCAGCGTTGTGAGCGGGGATTGGACTCGCTATGGCTACACCTTC.

This CDR3 is CASSSQGLGYYGYTF. The CDR3 bases are TGTGCCAGCAGCTCTCAGGGTTTAGGGTACTATGGCTACACCTTC. This rearrangement joins TRBV5-4 to TRBJ1-2; D might be TRBD1 (5 bases). V dropped 3 bases and J dropped 3 bases, with 15 bases sitting between them. The length of the CDR3 is 15 residues. CDR1 and CDR2 (germline): SGHNT, YYREEE (reference sequence). Full variable domain (remainder filled in from reference TRBV5-4 and TRBJ1-2): ETGVTQSPTHLIKTRGQQVTLRCSSQSGHNTVSWYQQALGQGPQFIFQYYREEENGRGNFPPRFSGLQFPNYSSELNVNALELDDSALYLCASSSQGLGYYGYTFGSGTRLTVV.

The rearrangement joins TRBV15 to TRBJ2-7, with a weak D call TRBD1 (6 bases). Trimming pared 1 base from V and 2 bases from J, leaving 9 bases between. Looked up from germline, CDR1 is LNHNV and CDR2 is YYDKDF (reference sequence). The CDR3 spans 14 residues. CDR3 sequence reads: CATSRAGQTYEQYF. For the CDR3, the DNA is TGTGCCACCAGCAGAGCTGGACAGACCTACGAGCAGTACTTC.

This chain connects TRBV7-9 to TRBJ1-3; 9 bases match TRBD1. Germline assignment: CDR1 SEHNR and CDR2 FQNEAQ (reference sequence). Trimming at V came to 4 bases and at J to 4 bases, leaving 8 bases not matched to a gene. The CDR3 runs 16 residues. In nucleotides, the CDR3 is TGTGCCAGCAGCTCGCACCGGGACAGGGAAGGAAACACCATATATTTT. Protein sequence: CASSSHRDREGNTIYF.

The chain uses TRBV9 and TRBJ2-1; TRBD2 agrees at 11 bases. CDR1 is SGDLS, CDR2 YYNGEE, per germline. V shed 2 bases and J 6 bases; nucleotides not matched to a gene: 4. CDR3 size: 15 residues. The CDR3 is CASSVSSGGRNEQFF. Written as DNA, the CDR3 is TGTGCCAGCAGCGTCTCTAGCGGGGGGCGCAATGAGCAGTTCTTC.

The gene calls are TRBV7-9 and TRBJ2-3, with 14 positions matching TRBD2. The ends lost 5 bases at V and 2 bases at J; junction bases unmatched: 6. This CDR3 is built from 17 residues. The V gene's germline CDR1 is SEHNR and CDR2 FQNEAQ (reference sequence). The CDR3 loop is CASSVGTSGGLTDTQYF. The CDR3 coding sequence is TGTGCCAGCAGCGTAGGGACTAGCGGGGGCCTCACAGATACGCAGTATTTT.

The chain employs TRBV29-1 and TRBJ1-2, with 8 bases matching TRBD1. Germline V gene sequence: CDR1 SQVTM, CDR2 ANQGSEA. The CDR3 totals 14 residues. V trimming: 0 bases; J trimming: 3 bases; junction bases outside the gene matches: 3. The CDR3 sequence: CSVEEQGAYYGYTF. DNA for the CDR3: TGCAGCGTTGAAGAGCAGGGGGCTTACTATGGCTACACCTTC. The full variable domain, in which reference TRBV29-1 and TRBJ1-2 provide the parts outside the CDR3, is SAVISQKPSRDICQRGTSLTIQCQVDSQVTMMFWYRQQPGQSLTLIATANQGSEATYESGFVIDKFPISRPNLTFSTLTVSNMSPEDSSIYLCSVEEQGAYYGYTFGSGTRLTVV.

The rearrangement uses TRBV6-5 and TRBJ1-1; weak D call: TRBD1 (5 bases). Germline V gives CDR1 MNHEY, CDR2 SVGAGI. This CDR3 is built from 13 residues. Trimming took 5 bases from V and 4 from J, leaving 11 bases between them. The CDR3 DNA reads TGTGCCAGCAGTGTCCGTAGGGGCACTGAAGCTTTCTTT. Protein sequence: CASSVRRGTEAFF.

The chain carries TRBV4-3 and TRBJ1-3; no reliable D call. Germline CDR1 and CDR2: LGHNA and YSLEER. V shed 0 bases and J shed 3 bases, with 9 bases lying between them. The CDR3 covers 15 residues. The CDR3: CASSQEAIVGNTIYF. The CDR3 region has the DNA TGCGCCAGCAGCCAAGAGGCCATCGTTGGAAACACCATATATTTT.

The chain couples TRBV27 to TRBJ2-1; no clear D. Between the trimmed V and J ends, which lost 3 bases and 5 bases, there was a span of 14 bases. Germline V gene data show CDR1 as MNHEY and CDR2 as SMNVEV (reference sequence). This CDR3 region has 15 residues. The CDR3 loop is CASSFMENYDNEQFF. CDR3 nucleotide sequence: TGTGCCAGCAGTTTTATGGAGAACTACGACAATGAGCAGTTCTTC.

This chain connects TRBV7-9 to TRBJ2-4; tentatively, D is TRBD2 (7 bases). V lost 4 bases and J 1 base, leaving 23 bases between the germline ends. This CDR3 is built from 19 residues. CDR1 is SEHNR and CDR2 is FQNEAQ in the germline V gene (reference sequence). The CDR3 DNA reads as TGTGCCAGCAGCTCCCAGTGGGGAGGGGGGCAACGTGCCAAAAACATTCAGTACTTC. It yields the protein CASSSQWGGGQRAKNIQYF.